This TCR beta chain was retrieved from a study of shared clonotypes between healthy human individuals. At the level of the study: Two women and a few men aged 18 to 49 served as donors. Findings and caveats of the study: The study generally estimated greater richness for naive than memory subsets.

A note on this clone: Antigen unknown.

Libraries were prepared by immunoSEQ multiplex PCR; TCRdb keeps only in-frame clonotypes and omits some of them. Of roughly 2,300,000 clones listed, approximately 90% are singletons. This CDR3 contains 17 residues. V was pared by 1 base and J by 4 bases, with 7 bases of the junction left unmatched. Germline CDR1 and CDR2: LNHNV and YYDKDF (reference sequence). This clonotype was obtained from a young man in good health. Some clones in this sample may be carry-over from other donors' samples. This sequence joins TRBV15 and TRBJ2-1, with 10 bases matching TRBD2. Sequences were obtained from naive CD4+ T cells from PBMCs. Subset: CD45RA+ positively selected. CDR3 region: CATSRVLGLALYNEQFF. CDR3 sequence (DNA): TGTGCCACCAGCAGAGTTTTGGGACTAGCGTTATACAATGAGCAGTTCTTC.